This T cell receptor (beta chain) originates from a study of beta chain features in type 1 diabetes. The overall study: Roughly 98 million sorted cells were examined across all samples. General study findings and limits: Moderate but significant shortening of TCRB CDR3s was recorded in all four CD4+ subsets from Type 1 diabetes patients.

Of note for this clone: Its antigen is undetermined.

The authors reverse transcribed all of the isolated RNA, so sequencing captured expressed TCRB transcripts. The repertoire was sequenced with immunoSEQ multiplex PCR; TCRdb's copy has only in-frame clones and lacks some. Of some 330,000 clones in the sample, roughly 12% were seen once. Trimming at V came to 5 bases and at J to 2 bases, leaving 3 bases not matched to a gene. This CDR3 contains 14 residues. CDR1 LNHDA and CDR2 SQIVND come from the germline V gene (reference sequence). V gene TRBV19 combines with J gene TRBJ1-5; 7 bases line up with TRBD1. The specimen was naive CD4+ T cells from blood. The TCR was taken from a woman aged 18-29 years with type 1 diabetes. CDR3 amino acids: CASSPGQGNQPQHF. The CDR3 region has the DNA TGTGCCAGTAGTCCTGGACAGGGCAATCAGCCCCAGCATTTT.